Below are 21 T cell receptor beta chains sequenced from a single sample in a study of blood T cell repertoires in COVID-19. Here immunoSEQ multiplex PCR was the method, and the copy in TCRdb shows in-frame clones only, minus some. The table records tens of thousands of clones, more than 70% of them present only once. Sequenced: peripheral blood. The origin of the receptors is a human donor in a cohort sampled during active COVID-19.

CDR3 residues: CASSLAGGISYEQYF. For the CDR3, the DNA is TGTGCCAGCAGTTTAGCGGGTGGGATCTCCTACGAGCAGTACTTC. The rearrangement links TRBV27 to TRBJ2-7, with D possibly matching TRBD2 (5 bases). The CDR3 extends over 15 amino acids. V gave up 2 bases and J gave up 0 bases, with 11 bases separating them. Per germline, CDR1 MNHEY and CDR2 SMNVEV (reference sequence).

The chain is built from TRBV7-9 and TRBJ2-3; 8 positions match TRBD1. The CDR3 sequence is 16 residues long. Losses at the gene ends were 5 bases for V and 0 bases for J; bases not matched to a gene: 7. Germline V gives CDR1 SEHNR, CDR2 FQNEAQ (reference sequence). The CDR3 nucleotides are TGTGCCAGCAGCCAAGGACAGGGCCATAGCACAGATACGCAGTATTTT. Translation gives CASSQGQGHSTDTQYF.

This clone was detected only once. The rearrangement joins TRBV12-5 to TRBJ1-1; D gene unclear. The CDR3 extends over 13 amino acids. V lost 1 base, J lost 7 bases, and 10 bases lay in between. CDR1 is LGHNT, CDR2 FRNRAP, per germline. CDR3 bases: TGTGCTAGTGGTTTGGACAGCTCCTATGAAGCTTTCTTT. It translates to CASGLDSSYEAFF.

The chain couples TRBV28 to TRBJ1-1, with 8 nucleotides matching TRBD1. The CDR3 has 16 residues. V shed 4 bases, J shed 0 bases, and the junction held 7 bases outside the gene matches. Germline assignment: CDR1 MDHEN and CDR2 SYDVKM. CDR3 sequence (DNA): TGTGCCAGCAGTTCCGGACAGGGCCTAATGAACACTGAAGCTTTCTTT. It translates to CASSSGQGLMNTEAFF.

J is TRBJ1-2 and V is TRBV6-5; D uncertain. The CDR3 is 13 amino acids. Trimming took off 6 bases at V and 0 bases at J, with 8 bases between the two ends. CDR1 and CDR2 from the germline V gene are MNHEY and SVGAGI. CDR3 loop: CASRPTSNYGYTF. The CDR3 DNA sequence: TGTGCCAGCAGACCTACCTCTAACTATGGCTACACCTTC.

This rearrangement joins TRBV2 to TRBJ1-2; TRBD1 is a possible D gene (5 bases). V lost 3 bases to trimming and J lost 8 bases, with 13 bases between them. In germline, CDR1 is SNHLY, CDR2 FYNNEI. CDR3 length: 13 residues. CDR3 bases: TGTGCCAGCAGTGATGTGCCCCGGGGGGGCTACACCTTC. It codes for CASSDVPRGGYTF.

This chain joins TRBV12-3 or TRBV12-4 and TRBJ1-2; D is uncertain. V was trimmed by 2 bases and J by 6 bases, leaving 10 bases between them. The CDR3 is 13 residues long. The CDR3 spells CASSLTSKHGYTF. The CDR3 DNA reads TGTGCCAGCAGTTTAACGTCCAAGCATGGCTACACCTTC.

V usage is TRBV11-2 and J usage is TRBJ1-1, with D perhaps matching TRBD1 (5 bases). The CDR3 consists of 13 residues. Trimming took off 4 bases at V and 8 bases at J, with 14 bases between the two ends. Germline V gene data show CDR1 as SGHAT and CDR2 as FQNNGV. CDR3 protein: CASSYPWGGEAFF. CDR3 nucleotides: TGTGCCAGCAGCTACCCTTGGGGGGGGGAAGCTTTCTTT.

The V call is TRBV5-1, the J call TRBJ2-5; 7 nucleotides align to TRBD1. With V trimmed by 2 bases and J by 5 bases, 9 bases remained unmatched. This CDR3 region has 15 residues. CDR1 SGHRS and CDR2 YFSETQ come from the germline V gene. In DNA form, the CDR3 reads TGCGCCAGCAGCTTTCAGGGGGACACCTCGGAGACCCAGTACTTC. As protein: CASSFQGDTSETQYF.

The genes are TRBV30 and TRBJ1-2; 10 bases agree with TRBD1. Germline V gives CDR1 GTSNPN, CDR2 SVGIG (reference sequence). The CDR3 has 12 residues. Trimming at V came to 2 bases and at J to 9 bases, leaving 3 bases not matched to a gene. CDR3 residues: CAWSRTGGSYTF. CDR3 sequence (DNA): TGTGCCTGGAGTCGGACAGGGGGAAGCTACACCTTC.

This chain uses TRBV9 with TRBJ2-1, with 7 bases matching TRBD2. CDR3 length equals 15 residues. Germline trimming cut 3 bases from V and 0 bases from J; bases unmatched to any gene: 3. Germline values: CDR1 SGDLS, CDR2 YYNGEE. As DNA, the CDR3 is TGTGCCAGCAGCGCCTGGGGGGGCTCCTACAATGAGCAGTTCTTC. Translating it yields CASSAWGGSYNEQFF.

The chain is built from TRBV2 and TRBJ2-3; 7 nucleotides agree with TRBD1. The CDR3 has 13 residues. V gave up 7 bases and J gave up 6 bases; unmatched junction bases: 7. In germline, CDR1 is SNHLY, CDR2 FYNNEI. In DNA form, the CDR3 reads TGTGCCAGCAAGGGGGCGATGTGGGATACGCAGTATTTT. Amino acids: CASKGAMWDTQYF.

The chain joins TRBV4-2 to TRBJ2-7; a possible D gene is TRBD2 (6 bases). Trimming took 5 bases from V and 3 from J, leaving 11 bases between them. The CDR3 has 13 amino acids. Germline CDR1 and CDR2: LGHNA and YNFKEQ. The CDR3: CASSAFGSYEQYF. The CDR3 bases are TGTGCCAGCAGCGCTTTCGGGAGCTACGAGCAGTACTTC.

This sequence joins TRBV19 and TRBJ1-2, with 8 bases lining up with TRBD1. Germline assignment: CDR1 LNHDA and CDR2 SQIVND (reference sequence). V was clipped by 4 bases and J by 1 base; unmatched bases: 5. The CDR3 length is 15 residues. The DNA of the CDR3 is TGTGCCAGTAGTACTGACAGGGGCGTTAACTATGGCTACACCTTC. Translation: CASSTDRGVNYGYTF.

CDR3 sequence reads: CASSVEGARSPLHF. CDR3 coding DNA: TGTGCCAGCAGTGTGGAGGGGGCGCGGTCACCCCTCCACTTT. V usage is TRBV2 and J usage is TRBJ1-6, with 7 bases fitting TRBD1. Germline loops: CDR1 SNHLY, CDR2 FYNNEI. V shed 4 bases, J shed 10 bases, and the junction held 7 bases outside the gene matches. The CDR3 spans 14 residues. The complete variable domain, with remaining parts taken from reference TRBV2 and TRBJ1-6, reads EPEVTQTPSHQVTQMGQEVILRCVPISNHLYFYWYRQILGQKVEFLVSFYNNEISEKSEIFDDQFSVERPDGSNFTLKIRSTKLEDSAMYFCASSVEGARSPLHFGNGTRLTVT.

In the case of this clone: An end of the junction differs from the germline gene, which may be a read error. The chain uses TRBV3-1 (or the pseudogene TRBV3-2) and TRBJ2-1; possible D gene TRBD2, 7 bases. The CDR3 runs to 14 residues. Looked up from germline, CDR1 is LGHDT and CDR2 is YNNKEL (reference sequence). CDR3 loop: CASSPTGGRGPVLF. CDR3 DNA: TGTGCCAGCAGCCCCACCGGGGGGCGGGGGCCAGTGCTCTTC.

V and J are TRBV6-5 and TRBJ1-1; 7 positions agree with TRBD1. Trimming took 5 bases from V and 1 from J; bases not matched to a gene: 7. The CDR3 has 15 residues. Looked up from germline, CDR1 is MNHEY and CDR2 is SVGAGI. The CDR3 reads CASSPSWTGNTEAFF. CDR3 DNA: TGTGCCAGCAGTCCCTCCTGGACAGGGAACACTGAAGCTTTCTTT.

V gene TRBV2 combines with J gene TRBJ2-3; 7 bases are a match to TRBD2. Trimming cost V 5 bases and J 1 base; bases outside gene matches: 3. The germline V gene encodes CDR1 SNHLY and CDR2 FYNNEI. This CDR3 has 14 amino acids. CDR3 in amino acids: CASSIGLGTDTQYF. The CDR3 DNA sequence: TGTGCCAGCAGTATCGGACTAGGCACAGATACGCAGTATTTT.

This chain connects TRBV3-1 (or the pseudogene TRBV3-2) to TRBJ1-1; D remains ambiguous. V was cut by 3 bases and J by 10 bases, with 21 bases left in between. Germline assignment: CDR1 LGHDT and CDR2 YNNKEL (reference sequence). The CDR3 is made up of 15 amino acids. This CDR3 reads CASSHRGWTSEGAFF. CDR3 nucleotide sequence: TGTGCCAGCAGCCATCGGGGATGGACGTCTGAGGGAGCTTTCTTT.

The chain is built from TRBV19 and TRBJ1-5; 10 nucleotides match TRBD1. The germline gives CDR1 LNHDA, CDR2 SQIVND (reference sequence). The ends lost 3 bases at V and 9 bases at J; junction bases unmatched: 14. CDR3 length equals 17 residues. CDR3 in amino acids: CASSMGTGAENGRPQHF. The CDR3 bases are TGTGCCAGTAGTATGGGGACAGGGGCCGAAAACGGGCGGCCCCAGCATTTT.

This sequence joins TRBV5-1 and TRBJ2-3, with 10 bases identical to TRBD1. Germline V gene lookup returns CDR1 SGHRS and CDR2 YFSETQ. There are 15 residues in the CDR3. The V gene end was trimmed by 4 bases and the J gene end by 1 base; junction bases not matched to a gene: 3. The DNA for the CDR3 is TGCGCCAGCAGCGGGACAGGGGCCCGCACAGATACGCAGTATTTT. Residues: CASSGTGARTDTQYF.